Listed here are 21 T cell receptor beta chains from one sample, sequenced in a study of blood T cells in healthy people across ages. Using a J-beta primer mix together with a sample-barcoded 5' primer, a second PCR was run for roughly 7 to 11 cycles. TCRdb re-called the 5' RACE reads through MiXCR, storing one row per CDR3 protein. Here the sample spans 890,000 or so distinct CDR3 sequences, about 62% being singletons. The sample consisted of blood. These receptors originate from a man aged 25 to 40 in good health.

The gene calls are TRBV7-2 and TRBJ2-1; 7 bases are a match to TRBD1. Germline trimming cut 5 bases from V and 2 bases from J; bases unmatched to any gene: 3. Germline V gene data show CDR1 as SGHTA and CDR2 as FQGNSA. This CDR3 has 14 amino acids. The CDR3 sequence: CASSPTGAYNEQFF. DNA for the CDR3: TGTGCCAGCAGCCCTACAGGGGCCTACAATGAGCAGTTCTTC.

The chain links TRBV28 to TRBJ2-3; D assignment may be TRBD1 or TRBD2 (6 bases each). Trimming cost V 7 bases and J 2 bases, with 16 bases left between them. The length of the CDR3 is 15 residues. Germline values: CDR1 MDHEN, CDR2 SYDVKM. CDR3 region: CASNYFGGHTDTQYF. CDR3 sequence (DNA): TGTGCCAGCAATTACTTCGGGGGCCACACAGATACGCAGTATTTT.

This clonotype was seen only a few times. The chain has TRBV7-2 and TRBJ2-7; maybe TRBD2 (5 bases). Per germline, CDR1 SGHTA and CDR2 FQGNSA. V lost 5 bases to trimming and J lost 3 bases, with 14 bases between them. This CDR3 comprises 14 residues. The CDR3 sequence is CASSPGSGIYEQYF. The CDR3 region has the DNA TGTGCCAGCAGCCCCGGGTCCGGGATCTACGAGCAGTACTTC.

There are a few counts of this clonotype. V is TRBV10-3 and J is TRBJ2-1, with D tentatively TRBD2 (6 bases). The CDR3 sequence is 16 residues long. Germline V gives CDR1 ENHRY, CDR2 SYGVKD. V was shortened by 4 bases and J by 0 bases, with 13 bases between the two germline ends. In DNA form, the CDR3 reads TGTGCCATCAGTGGGGGGACTTTAAGCTCCTACAATGAGCAGTTCTTC. Protein: CAISGGTLSSYNEQFF.

In its sample, this clonotype was seen a few times. The rearrangement joins TRBV21-1 to TRBJ2-7. TRBV21-1 is annotated as a pseudogene. The CDR3 loop spans 15 amino acids. The CDR3 protein is CASSKGGVGSYEQYF. The CDR3 DNA reads as TGTGCCAGCAGCAAGGGTGGGGTTGGGTCCTACGAGCAGTACTTC.

V usage is TRBV4-2 and J usage is TRBJ2-1; tentative D call: TRBD1 (5 bases). Trimming took 1 base from V and 5 from J, leaving 15 bases between them. Germline loops: CDR1 LGHNA, CDR2 YNFKEQ. The CDR3 is made up of 16 amino acids. For the CDR3, the DNA is TGTGCCAGCAGCCAAGCCCAGGGTGGAGTGAACAATGAGCAGTTCTTC. Residues: CASSQAQGGVNNEQFF.

This clonotype was observed a handful of times. V and J are TRBV18 and TRBJ2-1; no firm D call. V gave up 1 base and J gave up 0 bases, with 10 bases separating them. Looked up from germline, CDR1 is KGHSH and CDR2 is LQKENI. This CDR3 has 16 amino acids. In nucleotides, the CDR3 is TGTGCCAGCTCACCACAGGAAGGAGACTCCTACAATGAGCAGTTCTTC. Its translation: CASSPQEGDSYNEQFF.

The chain links TRBV20-1 to TRBJ2-1; 10 bases line up with TRBD2. J was trimmed by 6 bases and V by 3 bases; bases with no gene match: 5. The CDR3 runs 14 residues. The V gene's germline CDR1 is DFQATT and CDR2 SNEGSKA (reference sequence). The CDR3 sequence is CSARDSGGSNEQFF. As DNA, the CDR3 is TGCAGTGCTAGGGATAGCGGGGGGTCCAATGAGCAGTTCTTC.

This chain links TRBV6-5 with TRBJ1-2, with D possibly matching TRBD1 (5 bases). Trimming removed 5 bases from V and 5 bases from J, with 15 bases in between. Germline V gene lookup returns CDR1 MNHEY and CDR2 SVGAGI. CDR3 length: 14 amino acids. The CDR3 DNA reads TGTGCCAGCAGTACAGGTGTGCCCTCTTATGGCTACACCTTC. Encoded protein: CASSTGVPSYGYTF.

This sequence joins TRBV12-3 or TRBV12-4 and TRBJ2-5; D gene unclear. The CDR3 length is 15 residues. Trimming cost V 4 bases and J 1 base, with 13 bases left between them. The CDR3 sequence is CASSSLDGSQETQYF. CDR3 sequence (DNA): TGTGCCAGCAGTTCCCTGGACGGCTCCCAAGAGACCCAGTACTTC.

This clonotype was detected only a few times. This sequence joins TRBV7-2 and TRBJ2-1; 8 bases fit TRBD1. The length of the CDR3 is 15 residues. Germline V lookup: CDR1 SGHTA, CDR2 FQGNSA. V lost 5 bases, J lost 9 bases, and 12 bases stayed unmatched. The CDR3, as DNA: TGTGCCAGCAGCCCCGGACAGGGCAGGTGGGGTGAGCAGTTCTTC. Translation: CASSPGQGRWGEQFF. Full variable domain (missing parts from reference TRBV7-2 and TRBJ2-1): GAGVSQSPSNKVTEKGKDVELRCDPISGHTALYWYRQSLGQGLEFLIYFQGNSAPDKSGLPSDRFSAERTGGSVSTLTIQRTQQEDSAVYLCASSPGQGRWGEQFFGPGTRLTVL.

The chain is built from TRBV29-1 and TRBJ2-1; tentative D call: TRBD1 (6 bases). Germline assignment: CDR1 SQVTM and CDR2 ANQGSEA. The CDR3 is 11 amino acids. CDR3 coding DNA: TGCATCGTGGGACATCACGAGGAGCAGTTCTTC. This gives the protein CIVGHHEEQFF.

J is TRBJ2-2 and V is TRBV6-6, with 8 nucleotides matching TRBD2. Germline-derived CDR1 and CDR2 are MNHNY and SVGAGI (reference sequence). With V trimmed by 9 bases and J by 7 bases, 10 bases remained unmatched. The CDR3 has 14 residues. The CDR3 loop is CASTGLGFGGELFF. The CDR3 DNA reads TGTGCCAGTACGGGACTAGGATTCGGCGGGGAGCTGTTTTTT.

V is TRBV7-9 and J is TRBJ2-3; 8 bases are shared with TRBD2. The junction had 9 bases not matched to a gene; V was cut back by 4 bases and J by 3 bases. The germline V gene has CDR1 SEHNR and CDR2 FQNEAQ (reference sequence). The CDR3 covers 16 residues. DNA of the CDR3: TGTGCCAGCAGCTCCTCCACTAGCGGCCCAACAGATACGCAGTATTTT. Its protein is CASSSSTSGPTDTQYF.

This clonotype was counted between two and nine times. This chain uses TRBV29-1 with TRBJ2-1, with D unclear. Germline CDR1 SQVTM, CDR2 ANQGSEA. This CDR3 has 12 amino acids. V was cut by 6 bases and J by 6 bases, with 12 bases left in between. CDR3 sequence (DNA): TGCAGCGTCACCGTTGGTCGCAATGAGCAGTTCTTC. Amino acids: CSVTVGRNEQFF.

This clonotype was recorded once. This sequence joins TRBV28 and TRBJ2-3; D possibly corresponds to TRBD2 (7 bases). V was clipped by 2 bases and J by 5 bases, with 17 bases between them. Germline assignment: CDR1 MDHEN and CDR2 SYDVKM. The CDR3 spans 16 residues. CDR3 region: CASSLAPGGAGDTQYF. CDR3 coding DNA: TGTGCCAGCAGTTTAGCCCCTGGGGGGGCGGGAGATACGCAGTATTTT.

Concerning this clonotype itself: The junction differs from germline at one of its ends, possibly a read error. V gene TRBV4-3 combines with J gene TRBJ2-4, with TRBD1 matching 8 bases. CDR3 length equals 14 residues. Germline loops: CDR1 LGHNA, CDR2 YSLEER. This chain's CDR3 is CASSHRQGPNIHYF. The CDR3 bases are TGCGCCAGCAGCCACCGACAGGGGCCAAACATTCACTACTTC.

V gene TRBV24-1 combines with J gene TRBJ2-3; tentatively, D is TRBD1 (5 bases). V gave up 1 base and J gave up 0 bases, with 13 bases separating them. This CDR3 has 17 residues. In germline, CDR1 is KGHDR, CDR2 SFDVKD. CDR3: CATSDLAGSFSTDTQYF. In DNA form, the CDR3 reads TGTGCCACCAGTGATTTAGCAGGGTCCTTCAGCACAGATACGCAGTATTTT.

This chain connects TRBV9 to TRBJ2-1, with 9 bases lining up with TRBD2. CDR1 and CDR2 from the germline V gene are SGDLS and YYNGEE. V trimming: 0 bases; J trimming: 0 bases; junction bases outside the gene matches: 4. The CDR3 totals 17 residues. The CDR3 region has the DNA TGTGCCAGCAGCGTAGCCGCGGGGGGGCCCTCCTACAATGAGCAGTTCTTC. This encodes CASSVAAGGPSYNEQFF.

The chain couples TRBV20-1 to TRBJ2-3; 8 nucleotides align to TRBD1. This CDR3 region has 14 residues. The V and J ends lost 6 bases and 3 bases, in that order; junction bases with no gene match: 8. The germline gives CDR1 DFQATT, CDR2 SNEGSKA (reference sequence). CDR3 sequence: CSAAGQEGTDTQYF. In DNA, the CDR3 is TGCAGTGCCGCGGGACAGGAAGGAACAGATACGCAGTATTTT.

CDR3 sequence (DNA): TGCGCCAGCAGCGCGGGGGGACAGGGGGCTTCCCCCCTCCACTTT. Translation: CASSAGGQGASPLHF. This rearrangement joins TRBV5-1 to TRBJ1-6, with 12 bases lining up with TRBD1. This CDR3 region has 15 residues. Trimming at V came to 4 bases and at J to 13 bases, leaving 9 bases not matched to a gene. Germline CDR1 and CDR2: SGHRS and YFSETQ.